This T cell receptor beta chain was obtained from a study of blood T cell repertoires in COVID-19. Study-wide background: The United States, Italy and Spain supplied acute and convalescent COVID-19 samples.

The CDR3 consists of 16 residues. Germline CDR1 reads MNHNS; CDR2 reads SASEGT. Trimming at V came to 2 bases and at J to 4 bases, leaving 10 bases not matched to a gene. In the source study's methods: Nucleated cell number was recorded as an estimate derived from reference gene primer amplification. TCRdb's copy holds only in-frame clones and misses some; the assay was immunoSEQ multiplex PCR. The DNA was the basis for D and trimming; V, J and clone size are from that table. In the table there are about 280,000 clones, about 90% of which are singletons. Clinical histories supplied by participants themselves formed the basis of cohort assignment.

The chain carries TRBV6-1 and TRBJ1-1; 7 bases are shared with TRBD1. The receptor was isolated from a woman aged 18-29 years with acute COVID-19. The sample comprised PBMCs or T cells enriched from blood (not recorded which). CDR3: CASSELTGIRSTEAFF. CDR3 nucleotides: TGTGCCAGCAGTGAACTGACAGGGATAAGGAGCACTGAAGCTTTCTTT.